Listed below are T cell receptor beta chains from one sample, sequenced in a study of T cell repertoires in cytomegalovirus infection. These TCRs' antigens remain unknown. MiXCR was run by TCRdb on the reads, yielding one entry per CDR3 protein. This repertoire shows around 500,000 distinct CDR3 sequences, about two fifths found once; its top ten account for about two fifths. Sequenced here: cultured PBMCs, sampled from culture after CMV antigen stimulation. Every receptor here comes from a human donor in good health (CMV status not recorded). Some clones in this sample may be carry-over from other donors' samples. CDR3s include the opening cysteine and the closing phenylalanine or tryptophan. The D gene is left open where the match is weak. Size is omitted from some rows. Given values are once, few, many or a class for expanded clones.

j_gene,d_gene,abundance,v_gene,CDR3nt,CDR3aa
TRBJ2-7,NA,many,TRBV7-8,TGTGCCAGCAGCTTAGCAGGGGCGACTAGAAACGAGCAGTACTTC,CASSLAGATRNEQYF
TRBJ1-3,NA,few,TRBV15,TGTGCCACCAGCCAACAGGGAGCTGGAAACACCATATATTTT,CATSQQGAGNTIYF
TRBJ1-3,NA,few,TRBV6-1,TGTGCCAGCAGTAGCTCCGGCTGGTTAGGAAACACCATATATTTT,CASSSSGWLGNTIYF
TRBJ1-1,NA,few,TRBV27,TGTGCCACCGGACGGAGAAACACTGAAGCTTTCTTT,CATGRRNTEAFF
TRBJ2-1,TRBD2,NA,TRBV7-2,TGTGCCAGCAGCTTAGCGAGCGGGGGGGGGCATGAGCAGTTCTTC,CASSLASGGGHEQFF
TRBJ1-5,TRBD1,many,TRBV7-2,TGTGCCAGCAGCTTATGGGACAGGGGGTCGAATCAGCCCCAGCATTTT,CASSLWDRGSNQPQHF
TRBJ2-3,NA,few,TRBV7-2,TGTGCCAGCAGCTTAAGAGCCTTGGGTACGCAGTATTTT,CASSLRALGTQYF
TRBJ1-1,NA,few,TRBV5-1,TGCGCCAGCAGCTTGGTGGGGAAGGAGCACACTGAAGCTTTCTTT,CASSLVGKEHTEAFF
TRBJ2-1,NA,NA,TRBV6-5,TGTGCCAGCAGTTACGAGTCCGGGATGTCCTACAATGAGCAGTTCTTC,CASSYESGMSYNEQFF
TRBJ2-2,NA,NA,TRBV7-6,TGTGCCAGCAGCCCAACCCCGGGGGGCGGGGGCACCGGGGAGCTGTTTTTT,CASSPTPGGGGTGELFF
TRBJ2-3,TRBD2,few,TRBV6-6,TGTGCCAGCAGTTATTTACTCACCACTTCGGGTAGCGGGGGGACTAGCACAGATACGCAGTATTTT,CASSYLLTTSGSGGTSTDTQYF
TRBJ1-1,NA,NA,TRBV2,TGTGCCAGCAGTGAACCCCGGGGGTCAAGTGAAGCTTTCTTT,CASSEPRGSSEAFF
TRBJ2-5,NA,few,TRBV28,TGTGCCAGCAGTTTATGGGGGCCGCCGGGCCTGGAGACCCAGTACTTC,CASSLWGPPGLETQYF
TRBJ1-6,NA,NA,TRBV7-8,TGTGCCAGCAGCCCCAGGCCCGGCGGGAATTCACCCCTCCACTTT,CASSPRPGGNSPLHF
TRBJ2-1,NA,once,TRBV7-8,TGTGCCAGCACGGTTGGCAACTCTAACAATGAGCAGTTCTTC,CASTVGNSNNEQFF
TRBJ2-3,TRBD2,few,TRBV7-6,TGTGCCAGCAGCTTAGGGGGGGGATCTAGCACAGATACGCAGTATTTT,CASSLGGGSSTDTQYF
TRBJ2-1,NA,few,TRBV7-8,TGTGCCAGCAGCTTGATTATCCGGGACTCATACCCCAATGAGCAGTTCTTC,CASSLIIRDSYPNEQFF
TRBJ2-1,TRBD2,NA,TRBV20-1,TGCAGTGCTAGAGATAAAACTAGCGGGAGCTCCTACAATGAGCAGTTCTTC,CSARDKTSGSSYNEQFF
TRBJ2-7,NA,few,TRBV7-9,TGTGCCAGCAGTCGGAGCCTACAGGCCTACGAGCAGTACTTC,CASSRSLQAYEQYF
TRBJ2-2,TRBD2,NA,TRBV27,TGTGCCAGCAGTTTGCGCAGGGAGGGGACCGGGGAGCTGTTTTTT,CASSLRREGTGELFF
TRBJ1-2,NA,NA,TRBV6-8,TGTGCCAGCAGTTTTGGGACGGGAGGCTACACCTTC,CASSFGTGGYTF
TRBJ1-1,NA,NA,TRBV11-2,TGTGCCAGCAGCTTAGTGGGGGGCATCGGCACTGAAGCTTTCTTT,CASSLVGGIGTEAFF
TRBJ2-1,NA,NA,TRBV15,TGTGCCACCAGCAGAGATCGAGGGGCCTACAATGAGCAGTTCTTC,CATSRDRGAYNEQFF
TRBJ2-2,NA,NA,TRBV12-3/TRBV12-4,TGTGCCAGCAACGAGTACACCGGGGAGCTGTTTTTT,CASNEYTGELFF
TRBJ1-5,NA,NA,TRBV6-2/TRBV6-3,TGTGCCAGCAGGCAGGGGTCCAGCAATCAGCCCCAGCATTTT,CASRQGSSNQPQHF
TRBJ1-2,NA,few,TRBV7-2,TGTGCCAGCAGCTTCTTGGCCGAAGGACTTAATGGCTACACCTTC,CASSFLAEGLNGYTF
TRBJ2-3,TRBD2,few,TRBV7-6,TGTGCCAGCAGCTTACGAAGCGGGATTAATACGCAGTATTTT,CASSLRSGINTQYF
TRBJ1-5,NA,once,TRBV28,TGTGCCAGCAGGACCATCCAAGGAGGTTGGGCCAATCAGCCCCAGCATTTT,CASRTIQGGWANQPQHF
TRBJ2-3,NA,few,TRBV7-8,TGTGCCAGCAGCTCCTTTGGGGGGGGCGCAGATACGCAGTATTTT,CASSSFGGGADTQYF
TRBJ2-2,TRBD1,NA,TRBV11-2,TGTGCCAGCAGCTCCGGGACAGCTTACACCGGGGAGCTGTTTTTT,CASSSGTAYTGELFF
TRBJ2-1,TRBD2,NA,TRBV7-2,TGTGCCAGCAGCACCCGATTAGCGGGGCTCTCCTACAATGAGCAGTTCTTC,CASSTRLAGLSYNEQFF
TRBJ2-1,NA,once,TRBV4-3,TGCGCCAGCAGCCAAGGCACAGGGAGGTATGAGCAGTTCTTC,CASSQGTGRYEQFF
TRBJ1-1,NA,many,TRBV12-3/TRBV12-4,TGTGCCAGCAGTTTCTGGGGGACTGAAGCTTTCTTT,CASSFWGTEAFF
TRBJ1-6,TRBD1,NA,TRBV7-6,TGTGCCAGCAGCGCATGGGGGACAGGGGGCTTCTATAATTCACCCCTCCACTTT,CASSAWGTGGFYNSPLHF
TRBJ2-3,NA,NA,TRBV7-9,TGTGCCAGCCGCCTTCGATCCCGACGCACAGATACGCAGTATTTT,CASRLRSRRTDTQYF
TRBJ2-1,TRBD1,NA,TRBV14,TGTGCCAGCAGCCACCTACAGGGGACGGGGTACAATGAGCAGTTCTTC,CASSHLQGTGYNEQFF
TRBJ2-3,NA,NA,TRBV5-6,TGTGCCAGCAGCCCCCAGTTCGACCGCCGAAGCACAGATACGCAGTATTTT,CASSPQFDRRSTDTQYF
TRBJ1-6,NA,NA,TRBV11-2,TGTGCCAGCAGAAAGATTGGGTTTTCACCCCTCCACTTT,CASRKIGFSPLHF
TRBJ2-3,TRBD2,NA,TRBV7-2,TGTGCCAGCAGCTTATTGGGTCTAGCGGGATTGGATACGCAGTATTTT,CASSLLGLAGLDTQYF
TRBJ1-6,NA,NA,TRBV6-1,TGTGCCAGCAGGATATCAAGTATCCGCTCCTATAATTCACCCCTCCACTTT,CASRISSIRSYNSPLHF
TRBJ2-5,TRBD1,NA,TRBV6-1,TGTGCCAGCAGTACGCCGGGACAGGCTTTAAGGACCCAGTACTTC,CASSTPGQALRTQYF
TRBJ2-5,NA,NA,TRBV7-6,TGTGCCAGCAGCTTAATCCCAGGGACCCAGTACTTC,CASSLIPGTQYF
TRBJ2-1,TRBD2,few,TRBV11-2,TGTGCCAGCAGCTCCCTACGGACTAGCGGGAGATGGGGCAATGAGCAGTTCTTC,CASSSLRTSGRWGNEQFF
TRBJ2-5,TRBD2,few,TRBV7-2,TGTGCCAGCAGCCCGACTAGCGCTCCCACCGAGACCCAGTACTTC,CASSPTSAPTETQYF
TRBJ1-1,NA,few,TRBV7-9,TGTGCCAGCAGCTTGAGGGGCGATGGGGACACTGAAGCTTTCTTT,CASSLRGDGDTEAFF
TRBJ2-5,TRBD2,NA,TRBV27,TGTGCCAGCAGTTTTACCAGCGGGGCTAAAGAGACCCAGTACTTC,CASSFTSGAKETQYF
TRBJ2-7,TRBD2,NA,TRBV2,TGTGCCAGCAGAGGGACTAGCGACTCTCCTCCTCTAGACGAGCAGTACTTC,CASRGTSDSPPLDEQYF